Shown below are 10 T cell receptor beta chains from a single sample sequenced in a study of blood T cell repertoires in COVID-19. Data came from immunoSEQ multiplex PCR; TCRdb stores just in-frame clones and leaves some out. This sample has 150,000 to 200,000 clones, with around 80% found just once. The sample was PBMCs or T cells enriched from blood (not recorded which). These receptors all stem from a woman aged 45-60 years with acute COVID-19.

V is TRBV28 and J is TRBJ1-5; D is undetermined. The germline V gene has CDR1 MDHEN and CDR2 SYDVKM. The CDR3 has 16 amino acids. The V end was cut by 3 bases, the J end by 11 bases, with 23 bases between. Written as DNA, the CDR3 is TGTGCCAGCAGTTTGGCATCAGAAGTAGGAATCAGGACCCAGCATTTT. Amino acid sequence: CASSLASEVGIRTQHF.

This clone has more than one count but fewer than ten. V gene TRBV10-2 combines with J gene TRBJ1-4, with 7 bases that match TRBD1. The CDR3 is 13 residues long. The V segment lost 5 bases and the J segment 5 bases; nucleotides outside the gene matches: 2. Germline CDR1 is WSHSY and CDR2 is SAAADI. CDR3 sequence: CASSWDRNEKLFF. DNA of the CDR3: TGCGCCAGCAGTTGGGACAGAAATGAAAAACTGTTTTTT.

This chain connects TRBV27 to TRBJ2-1; TRBD2 aligns across 13 bases. CDR1 MNHEY and CDR2 SMNVEV come from the germline V gene (reference sequence). The trim removed 8 bases at V and 5 bases at J, leaving 6 bases unmatched. This CDR3 comprises 15 residues. CDR3 nucleotide sequence: TGTGCCAGCGCCACCGGGACTAGCGGGGACAATGAGCAGTTCTTC. It yields the protein CASATGTSGDNEQFF.

This clone was counted a few times. V usage is TRBV6-5 and J usage is TRBJ1-5, with D uncertain. Germline V gives CDR1 MNHEY, CDR2 SVGAGI. V lost 6 bases to trimming and J lost 3 bases, with 9 bases between them. The CDR3 runs to 13 residues. The CDR3 protein is CASSLLANQPQHF. Written as DNA, the CDR3 is TGTGCCAGCAGCTTACTCGCCAATCAGCCCCAGCATTTT.

The chain joins TRBV2 to TRBJ1-5, with 11 bases aligning to TRBD1. V lost 3 bases and J lost 6; bases outside the gene matches: 1. This CDR3 comprises 14 residues. Per germline, CDR1 SNHLY and CDR2 FYNNEI. This chain's CDR3 is CASSEDRGLQPQHF. Here the CDR3 DNA reads TGTGCCAGCAGTGAGGACAGGGGGCTTCAGCCCCAGCATTTT. Filled out from reference TRBV2 and TRBJ1-5, the complete variable domain reads EPEVTQTPSHQVTQMGQEVILRCVPISNHLYFYWYRQILGQKVEFLVSFYNNEISEKSEIFDDQFSVERPDGSNFTLKIRSTKLEDSAMYFCASSEDRGLQPQHFGDGTRLSIL.

The V call is TRBV18, the J call TRBJ2-1; 9 bases fit TRBD2. Trimming at V came to 2 bases and at J to 2 bases, leaving 10 bases not matched to a gene. The CDR3 consists of 18 residues. Germline CDR1 and CDR2: KGHSH and LQKENI. CDR3 nucleotides: TGTGCCAGCTCACCAACTATGCCAAGCGGGGGGACCTACAATGAGCAGTTCTTC. It encodes CASSPTMPSGGTYNEQFF.

The chain has TRBV10-3 and TRBJ2-2; the match to TRBD1 covers 10 bases. This CDR3 has 14 amino acids. Germline trimming cut 2 bases from V and 6 bases from J; bases unmatched to any gene: 0. CDR1 and CDR2 from the germline V gene are ENHRY and SYGVKD. In DNA form, the CDR3 reads TGTGCCATCAGTGAGGGACAGGGGGCCGGGGAGCTGTTTTTT. Protein product: CAISEGQGAGELFF.

This sequence joins TRBV9 and TRBJ2-2, with D perhaps TRBD2 (7 bases). Per the germline V gene, CDR1 is SGDLS and CDR2 is YYNGEE. The V gene lost 6 bases and the J gene lost 1 base, with 16 bases spanning the gap. CDR3 size: 16 residues. CDR3 DNA: TGTGCCAGCACCAAGGGGGGGGCGCGGAACACCGGGGAGCTGTTTTTT. Protein product: CASTKGGARNTGELFF.

This clone was counted a single time. V usage is TRBV7-8 and J usage is TRBJ2-3; 8 bases are shared with TRBD2. Germline CDR1 SGHVS, CDR2 FQNEAQ. CDR3 size: 16 residues. Trimming removed 5 bases from V and 2 bases from J; junction bases left unmatched: 9. The CDR3 region is CASSRGSGGPTDTQYF. The CDR3 DNA is TGTGCCAGCAGCCGAGGGAGCGGGGGACCCACAGATACGCAGTATTTT. The entire variable domain, with the rest obtained from reference TRBV7-8 and TRBJ2-3, is as follows: GAGVSQSPRYKVAKRGQDVALRCDPISGHVSLFWYQQALGQGPEFLTYFQNEAQLDKSGLPSDRFFAERPEGSVSTLKIQRTQQEDSAVYLCASSRGSGGPTDTQYFGPGTRLTVL.

The chain employs TRBV2 and TRBJ2-1; D perhaps matches TRBD1 (5 bases). Trimming stripped 2 bases from V and 5 bases from J, with 13 bases between. Germline-derived CDR1 and CDR2 are SNHLY and FYNNEI. This CDR3 has 15 amino acids. The CDR3 here is CASSERGQTHNEQFF. CDR3 DNA sequence: TGTGCCAGCAGTGAAAGAGGACAAACGCACAATGAGCAGTTCTTC.